Following are 18 T cell receptor beta chains from one sample sequenced in a study of early T cells in non-severe SARS-CoV-2 infection. One entry per CDR3 protein results from TCRdb running MiXCR on the 5' RACE reads. The table includes about 89,000 distinct CDR3 sequences, around a sixth detected once. Sample: whole blood, taken at baseline. These receptors came from an adult who was a healthcare worker with PCR-confirmed SARS-CoV-2 infection or an uninfected control (not recorded which).

This clonotype was observed a few times. The chain links TRBV28 to TRBJ2-7, with D perhaps matching TRBD1 (6 bases). The CDR3 extends over 15 amino acids. Germline values: CDR1 MDHEN, CDR2 SYDVKM. Trimming cost V 5 bases and J 2 bases, with 16 bases left between them. In nucleotides, the CDR3 is TGTGCCAGCAGTCATGGGGGCCGTTTCACCTACGAGCAGTACTTC. It is translated as CASSHGGRFTYEQYF. Filled out from reference TRBV28 and TRBJ2-7, the complete variable domain reads DVKVTQSSRYLVKRTGEKVFLECVQDMDHENMFWYRQDPGLGLRLIYFSYDVKMKEKGDIPEGYSVSREKKERFSLILESASTNQTSMYLCASSHGGRFTYEQYFGPGTRLTVT.

This clonotype showed up just a few times. The chain carries TRBV20-1 and TRBJ2-3; no reliable D call. Germline loops: CDR1 DFQATT, CDR2 SNEGSKA (reference sequence). Trimming left V 5 bases short and J 6 bases short, with 12 bases between. This CDR3 contains 12 residues. CDR3 sequence (DNA): TGCAGTGCTTTTTGGAATTACGATACGCAGTATTTT. This codes for CSAFWNYDTQYF.

The chain combines TRBV6-5 with TRBJ2-7, with D maybe TRBD1 (6 bases). V dropped 0 bases and J dropped 6 bases, with 24 bases sitting between them. Germline V gene sequence: CDR1 MNHEY, CDR2 SVGAGI. The CDR3 has 18 amino acids. The CDR3 DNA reads as TGTGCCAGCAGTTACTCATTATGGCGCGAGGACAGTTCTACCGAGCAGTACTTC. Translated: CASSYSLWREDSSTEQYF.

This clonotype showed up just a few times. The chain couples TRBV4-1 to TRBJ2-7, with TRBD2 identical over 7 bases. CDR3 length equals 14 residues. CDR1 is MGHRA and CDR2 is YSYEKL in the germline V gene. V lost 4 bases and J lost 0; bases outside the gene matches: 3. CDR3 loop: CASSLSGGSYEQYF. CDR3 nucleotide sequence: TGCGCCAGCAGCCTATCGGGGGGCTCCTACGAGCAGTACTTC.

This chain joins TRBV2 and TRBJ2-4; D not resolved. There are 14 residues in the CDR3. Per germline, CDR1 SNHLY and CDR2 FYNNEI. V was clipped by 5 bases and J by 0 bases, with 8 bases between them. In nucleotides, the CDR3 is TGTGCCAGCAGTCTAGAGGTAGCCAAAAACATTCAGTACTTC. Translating it yields CASSLEVAKNIQYF.

This clonotype was detected only a few times. This sequence joins TRBV30 and TRBJ2-2; 11 nucleotides line up with TRBD1. Per the germline V gene, CDR1 is GTSNPN and CDR2 is SVGIG (reference sequence). CDR3 length equals 18 residues. V was pared by 3 bases and J by 5 bases, with 14 bases of the junction left unmatched. CDR3 amino acids: CAWSRTGGLLRKTGELFF. The CDR3 nucleotides read TGTGCCTGGAGCCGGACAGGGGGCCTCCTGAGGAAGACCGGGGAGCTGTTTTTT.

This clonotype was seen a few times. The genes are TRBV27 and TRBJ2-2; D unresolved. Germline V gene lookup returns CDR1 MNHEY and CDR2 SMNVEV (reference sequence). V lost 5 bases and J 5 bases, leaving 12 bases between the germline ends. There are 14 residues in the CDR3. The CDR3 region has the DNA TGTGCCAGCAGTGGAATACCTGATACCGGGGAGCTGTTTTTT. Translated, it gives CASSGIPDTGELFF.

This chain uses TRBV24-1 with TRBJ2-3; D is uncertain. Trimming took off 2 bases at V and 4 bases at J, with 3 bases between the two ends. Germline V gene sequence: CDR1 KGHDR, CDR2 SFDVKD. CDR3 length: 12 amino acids. CDR3 DNA: TGTGCCACCAGTGATTGGGCAGATACGCAGTATTTT. Translation: CATSDWADTQYF.

The J gene is TRBJ2-1, the V gene TRBV12-3 or TRBV12-4, with D maybe TRBD2 (6 bases). This CDR3 spans 14 amino acids. V was cut by 6 bases and J by 9 bases, with 18 bases left in between. CDR3 bases: TGTGCCAGCAGCCCTCTTGTCGGGGGTTTTGAGCAGTTCTTC. Its protein is CASSPLVGGFEQFF.

The chain couples TRBV20-1 to TRBJ1-5, with D unclear. This CDR3 has 12 residues. Germline V gene data show CDR1 as DFQATT and CDR2 as SNEGSKA (reference sequence). V was pared by 7 bases and J by 2 bases, with 9 bases between. The CDR3 DNA reads TGCAGTGGCGAGGGCCGCAATCAGCCCCAGCATTTT. Its protein is CSGEGRNQPQHF.

This clonotype has ten or more counts. V is TRBV28 and J is TRBJ2-7; no clear D gene. Per germline, CDR1 MDHEN and CDR2 SYDVKM. The CDR3 loop spans 14 amino acids. V lost 3 bases and J 0 bases, leaving 9 bases between the germline ends. This CDR3 is CASSFWRSSYEQYF. In DNA, the CDR3 is TGTGCCAGCAGTTTCTGGCGGAGCTCCTACGAGCAGTACTTC.

The chain employs TRBV7-6 and TRBJ2-7; 11 nucleotides line up with TRBD1. Germline values: CDR1 SGHVS, CDR2 FNYEAQ. CDR3 length: 14 amino acids. V was clipped by 4 bases and J by 5 bases; unmatched bases: 4. CDR3 DNA: TGTGCCAGCAGCTCCGGACAGGGGGCCCACGAGCAGTACTTC. Translation: CASSSGQGAHEQYF.

CDR3 DNA sequence: TGTGCCAGCAGTTTAATGGGGGAGGAGGGCTACACTGAAGCTTTCTTT. As protein: CASSLMGEEGYTEAFF. The rearrangement links TRBV12-3 or TRBV12-4 to TRBJ1-1, with D possibly TRBD1 on 5 matching bases. The V gene lost 2 bases and the J gene lost 3 bases, with 16 bases spanning the gap. The CDR3 is made up of 16 amino acids.

This clonotype was recorded a few times. The chain links TRBV20-1 to TRBJ2-3, with D perhaps matching TRBD2 (7 bases). This CDR3 spans 12 amino acids. The germline V and J ends were trimmed by 8 bases and 5 bases, with 14 bases remaining between them. Germline CDR1 reads DFQATT; CDR2 reads SNEGSKA (reference sequence). The DNA for the CDR3 is TGCAGTTGCAGGGGCGGGGGAGATACGCAGTATTTT. As protein: CSCRGGGDTQYF.

This clonotype was seen many times. The chain couples TRBV28 to TRBJ2-7; 8 bases are a match to TRBD1. With 3 bases clipped from V and 9 bases from J, the junction kept 7 bases outside the gene matches. The CDR3 runs 13 residues. Germline V gene lookup returns CDR1 MDHEN and CDR2 SYDVKM. The CDR3 coding sequence is TGTGCCAGCAGTTTGGGACAGGCCAGGGGGCAGTACTTC. Translated: CASSLGQARGQYF. The whole variable domain, filled in from reference TRBV28 and TRBJ2-7, reads DVKVTQSSRYLVKRTGEKVFLECVQDMDHENMFWYRQDPGLGLRLIYFSYDVKMKEKGDIPEGYSVSREKKERFSLILESASTNQTSMYLCASSLGQARGQYFGPGTRLTVT.

This chain links TRBV1 with TRBJ2-3. TRBV1 is reported as a pseudogene. The CDR3 sequence is 16 residues long. The CDR3 sequence is CTSSQDYTVGTDTQYF. CDR3 coding DNA: TGCACCAGCAGCCAAGATTATACGGTCGGCACAGATACGCAGTATTTT.

This clonotype has more than one count but fewer than ten. V gene TRBV28 combines with J gene TRBJ1-6; no firm D call. Trimming pared 6 bases from V and 12 bases from J, leaving 12 bases between. CDR3 length: 12 residues. Germline assignment: CDR1 MDHEN and CDR2 SYDVKM. CDR3 DNA sequence: TGTGCCAGCAGACCACCCGAGGGACCCCTCCACTTT. Its protein is CASRPPEGPLHF.

The CDR3 DNA sequence: TGTGCCAGCCGCCCTGGGGACAGGGGAGAGACCCAGTACTTC. Its protein is CASRPGDRGETQYF. The V call is TRBV7-9, the J call TRBJ2-5; TRBD1 matches at 10 bases. V was pared by 8 bases and J by 4 bases, with 7 bases of the junction left unmatched. CDR3 size: 14 residues. Per germline, CDR1 SEHNR and CDR2 FQNEAQ (reference sequence).